The entry below gives a single T cell receptor beta chain sequence along with its context. The record originates from a study of CD8 T cells in Susac syndrome. RNA was extracted with the RNeasy kit, and a quantity of about 0.5 to 1 ug was reverse transcribed using random hexamers. TCRdb redid the calling of the immunoSEQ multiplex PCR reads with MiXCR, one entry per CDR3 protein. Here the sample spans about 130,000 distinct CDR3 sequences, roughly 94% being singletons. The clonotype was recovered from a human donor with multiple sclerosis. Sequenced sample: CD4+ T cells from PBMCs.

The CDR3 sequence is CSVEGTGGNRFNEQFF. The DNA of the CDR3 is TGCAGCGTTGAGGGGACAGGGGGGAATCGGTTCAATGAGCAGTTCTTC. This chain joins TRBV29-1 and TRBJ2-1; TRBD1 aligns across 11 bases. CDR3 length: 16 residues. Germline V gene sequence: CDR1 SQVTM, CDR2 ANQGSEA. Germline trimming cut 3 bases from V and 6 bases from J; bases unmatched to any gene: 10.